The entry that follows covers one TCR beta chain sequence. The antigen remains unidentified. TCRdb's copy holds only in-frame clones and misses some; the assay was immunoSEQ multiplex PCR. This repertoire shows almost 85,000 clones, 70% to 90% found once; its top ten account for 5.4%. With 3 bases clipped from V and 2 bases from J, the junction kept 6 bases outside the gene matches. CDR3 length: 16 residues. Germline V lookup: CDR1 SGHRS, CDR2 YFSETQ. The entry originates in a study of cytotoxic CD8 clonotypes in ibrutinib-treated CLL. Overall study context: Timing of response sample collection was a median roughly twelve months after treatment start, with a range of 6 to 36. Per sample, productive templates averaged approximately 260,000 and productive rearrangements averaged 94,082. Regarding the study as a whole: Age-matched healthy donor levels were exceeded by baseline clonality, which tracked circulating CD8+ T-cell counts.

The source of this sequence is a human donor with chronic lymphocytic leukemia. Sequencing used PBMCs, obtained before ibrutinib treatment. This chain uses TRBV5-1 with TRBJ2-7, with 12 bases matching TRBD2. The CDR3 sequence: CASSSLTSGSAYEQYF. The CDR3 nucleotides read TGCGCCAGCAGCTCCCTGACTAGCGGGAGCGCCTACGAGCAGTACTTC. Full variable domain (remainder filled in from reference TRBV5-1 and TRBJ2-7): KAGVTQTPRYLIKTRGQQVTLSCSPISGHRSVSWYQQTPGQGLQFLFEYFSETQRNKGNFPGRFSGRQFSNSRSEMNVSTLELGDSALYLCASSSLTSGSAYEQYFGPGTRLTVT.